This TCR beta chain was sequenced during a study of spatial heterogeneity in lung cancer. The wider study: Alpha-chain sequences were consistently detected in smaller numbers than beta-chain sequences.

Unique molecular identifiers, one per molecule, were present on every TCR cDNA molecule. One entry per CDR3 protein, called by TCRdb with MiXCR from the 5' RACE reads. Among about 1,500 distinct CDR3 sequences listed, around 5.9% were seen once. This clonotype is medium-sized (0.01 to 0.1%) in the sample. The antigen remains unidentified. The size of this beta chain means little, since it is a stray read in a library made for alpha chains. This CDR3 comprises 14 residues. Per germline, CDR1 SGHVS and CDR2 FQNEAQ. Trimming shortened V by 5 bases and J by 9 bases, and 17 bases separated the two germline ends. Regarding time point: sample taken at primary tumor resection. The donor group consisted of around 66 patients who had untreated, early-stage non-small cell lung cancer. Study outcomes and limitations: Quantities of ubiquitous and regional expanded TCRs paralleled ubiquitous and regional nonsynonymous mutations, respectively. Mutation tallies in tumors tracked expanded intratumoral alpha and beta TCR counts.

The chain recombines TRBV7-8 with TRBJ1-5, with unresolved D. The clonotype was recovered from a female donor with early-stage non-small cell lung cancer. This specimen consisted of lung tumor tissue, obtained at surgery. The CDR3 DNA sequence: TGTGCCAGCAGCGCGACCGATTCGGTGGGGCCCCAGCATTTT. Its protein product is CASSATDSVGPQHF. Combining the CDR3 with reference TRBV7-8 and TRBJ1-5 gives the whole variable domain GAGVSQSPRYKVAKRGQDVALRCDPISGHVSLFWYQQALGQGPEFLTYFQNEAQLDKSGLPSDRFFAERPEGSVSTLKIQRTQQEDSAVYLCASSATDSVGPQHFGDGTRLSIL.